This T cell receptor (beta chain) was captured by sequencing in a study of shared clonotypes between healthy human individuals. In germline, CDR1 is MNHEY, CDR2 SVGAGI. This CDR3 has 14 residues. Germline trimming cut 2 bases from V and 4 bases from J; bases unmatched to any gene: 3. General study results and limits: With a few donors compared, approximately 5.5% of naive CD4 clonotypes were shared.

As regards this clone: No antigen is known for it.

Measured with immunoSEQ multiplex PCR; TCRdb has only the in-frame clones, and not every one. The table records about 600,000 clones, around 97% of them present only once. The V call is TRBV6-5, the J call TRBJ2-7, with 9 nucleotides matching TRBD2. The sequence was collected from a woman aged 25 to 39 in good health. Sequencing was carried out using naive CD4+ T cells sorted from blood. This sample's subset: CD45RA+ positively selected. CDR3 loop: CASSYAGGLYEQYF. DNA of the CDR3: TGTGCCAGCAGTTACGCGGGAGGGCTATACGAGCAGTACTTC.